These T cell receptor beta chains were read from a single sample in a study of T cells expressing NK-cell markers. Using the 5' RACE reads, TCRdb records one entry per CDR3 protein without DNA. This sample's table has some 500,000 distinct CDR3 sequences. Sample: blood T cells: a sorted CD56 or NKG2C T cell subset, CD4+ or CD8+ T cells, or bulk PBMC T cells (not recorded which). The receptors come from a woman aged 45-65 years in good health. Each CDR3 is given with its conserved first and last residue.

TRBJ1-2 | TRBV27 | 16 | CASSSLLRGLGYGYTF
TRBJ1-5 | TRBV4-1 | 16 | CASSQIGGAGSWPQHF
TRBJ2-2 | TRBV25-1 | 15 | CASRASGSWTGELFF
TRBJ1-2 | TRBV13 | 13 | CASSQTGFYGYTF
TRBJ1-5 | TRBV19 | 14 | CASDDRAYNQPQHF
TRBJ2-1 | TRBV9 | 14 | CASSVDRMGDEQFF
TRBJ2-3 | TRBV5-1 | 13 | CASSPTSWNTQYF
TRBJ2-3 | TRBV24-1 | 14 | CATSRTGGTDTQYF
TRBJ1-6 | TRBV27 | 15 | CASSTSPGNNSPLHF
TRBJ1-2 | TRBV10-3 | 15 | CAISEWGQGTDGYTF
TRBJ1-3 | TRBV5-1 | 16 | CASSSEDRVSGNTIYF
TRBJ2-2 | TRBV27 | 15 | CASSFLAMSTGELFF
TRBJ1-4 | TRBV12-3/TRBV12-4 | 16 | CASSRGDRGGSEKLFF
TRBJ1-1 | TRBV5-4 | 15 | CASSNYRGVNTEAFF
TRBJ1-1 | TRBV11-2 | 14 | CASSLDPATSEAFF
TRBJ2-5 | TRBV30 | 13 | CAWNNLRQETQYF
TRBJ2-5 | TRBV4-2 | 15 | CASSQDQLGEETQYF